This T cell receptor (beta chain) was sequenced in a study of OX40 agonist ivuxolimab in advanced cancers. About the research overall: Every 2 weeks, patients received ivuxolimab intravenously, dosed at 0.01 to 10 mg/kg. Study findings and constraints: At 0.1-3.0 mg/kg, partial responders had clonal expansion among the lowest observed.

Germline CDR1 is MNHEY and CDR2 is SMNVEV (reference sequence). The CDR3 length is 17 residues. The junction had 8 bases not matched to a gene; V was cut back by 1 base and J by 1 base. Generated by immunoSEQ multiplex PCR, the TCRdb table keeps only in-frame clones and is missing some. The sample yields 9,500 to 15,000 clones, approximately 87% seen once. For this clone: The antigen remains unidentified.

The gene calls are TRBV27 and TRBJ2-5, with TRBD2 identical over 8 bases. This receptor was taken from an adult with an advanced solid tumor such as melanoma, head and neck, liver or kidney cancer. This material consisted of CD4+ or CD8+ T cells sorted from blood, taken in a trial of the OX40 agonist ivuxolimab. CDR3 residues: CASSLFFLAGGQETQYF. CDR3 DNA: TGTGCCAGCAGTTTATTCTTTTTGGCGGGAGGCCAAGAGACCCAGTACTTC.